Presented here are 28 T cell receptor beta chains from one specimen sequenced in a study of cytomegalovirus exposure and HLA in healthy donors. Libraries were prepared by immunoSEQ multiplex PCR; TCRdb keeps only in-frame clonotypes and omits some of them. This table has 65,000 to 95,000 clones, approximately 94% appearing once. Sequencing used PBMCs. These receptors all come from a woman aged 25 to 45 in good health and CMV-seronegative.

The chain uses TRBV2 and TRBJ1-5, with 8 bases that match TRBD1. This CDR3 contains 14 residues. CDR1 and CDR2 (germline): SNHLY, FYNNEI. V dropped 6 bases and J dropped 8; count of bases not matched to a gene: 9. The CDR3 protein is CASSLDRGQEPQHF. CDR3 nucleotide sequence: TGTGCCAGCAGCCTCGACAGGGGCCAAGAGCCCCAGCATTTT.

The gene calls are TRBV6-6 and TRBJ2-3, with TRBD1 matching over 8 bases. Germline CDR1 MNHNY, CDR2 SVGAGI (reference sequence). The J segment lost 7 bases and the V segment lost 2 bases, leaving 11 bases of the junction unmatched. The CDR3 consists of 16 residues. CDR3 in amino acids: CASSYRDRPPENTQYF. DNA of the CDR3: TGTGCCAGCAGTTACCGGGACAGGCCCCCAGAAAATACGCAGTATTTT.

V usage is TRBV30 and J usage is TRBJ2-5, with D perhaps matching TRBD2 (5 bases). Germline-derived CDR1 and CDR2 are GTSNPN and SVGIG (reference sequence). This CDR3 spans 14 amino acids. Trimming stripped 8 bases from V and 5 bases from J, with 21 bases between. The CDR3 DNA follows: TGTGCCCGTTCCAATTGGGAGTTTGAGGAGACCCAGTACTTC. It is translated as CARSNWEFEETQYF.

The CDR3 DNA follows: TGTGCCAGCAGTTCACAGGAGAGCTCCTACGAGCAGTACTTC. The encoded protein is CASSSQESSYEQYF. V gene TRBV28 combines with J gene TRBJ2-7; a weak D match, TRBD1 (5 bases). Trimming took 4 bases from V and 0 from J, leaving 10 bases between them. Looked up from germline, CDR1 is MDHEN and CDR2 is SYDVKM. This CDR3 comprises 14 residues.

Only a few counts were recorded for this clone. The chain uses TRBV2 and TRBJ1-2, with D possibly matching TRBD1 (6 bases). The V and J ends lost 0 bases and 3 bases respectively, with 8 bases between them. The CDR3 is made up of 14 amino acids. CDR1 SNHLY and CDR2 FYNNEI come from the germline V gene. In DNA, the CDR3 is TGTGCCAGCAGTGAAGCTTACAGGGACTATGGCTACACCTTC. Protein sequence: CASSEAYRDYGYTF.

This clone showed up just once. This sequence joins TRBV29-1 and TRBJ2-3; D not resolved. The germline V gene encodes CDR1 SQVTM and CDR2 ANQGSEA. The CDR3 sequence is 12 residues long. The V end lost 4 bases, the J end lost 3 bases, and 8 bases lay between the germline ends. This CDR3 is CSVGGGTDTQYF. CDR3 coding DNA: TGCAGCGTTGGAGGTGGGACAGATACGCAGTATTTT.

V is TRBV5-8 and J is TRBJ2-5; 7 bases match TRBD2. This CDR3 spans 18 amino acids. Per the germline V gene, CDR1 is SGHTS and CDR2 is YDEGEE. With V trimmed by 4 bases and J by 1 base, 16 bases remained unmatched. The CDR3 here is CASSPGRLAGTLQETQYF. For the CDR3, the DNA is TGTGCCAGCAGCCCGGGCCGCTTAGCGGGTACACTCCAAGAGACCCAGTACTTC.

The CDR3 protein is CASSLSWGTLSGRANNEQFF. Written as DNA, the CDR3 is TGCGCCAGCAGCTTGTCTTGGGGGACTCTTAGCGGGAGGGCCAACAATGAGCAGTTCTTC. The chain couples TRBV5-1 to TRBJ2-1; 11 nucleotides match TRBD2. Trimming removed 1 base from V and 5 bases from J; junction bases left unmatched: 17. The length of the CDR3 is 20 residues. Germline CDR1 SGHRS, CDR2 YFSETQ.

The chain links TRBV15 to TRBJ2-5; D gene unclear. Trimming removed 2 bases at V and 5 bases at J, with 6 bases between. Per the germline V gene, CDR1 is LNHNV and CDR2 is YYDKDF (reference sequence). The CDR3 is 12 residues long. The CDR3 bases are TGTGCCACCAGCAGACCCGCGGAGACCCAGTACTTC. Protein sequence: CATSRPAETQYF.

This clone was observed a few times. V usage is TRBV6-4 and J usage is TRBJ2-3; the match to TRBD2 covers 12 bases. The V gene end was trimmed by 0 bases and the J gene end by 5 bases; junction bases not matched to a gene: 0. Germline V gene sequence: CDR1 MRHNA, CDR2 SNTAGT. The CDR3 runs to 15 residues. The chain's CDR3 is CASSDSTSGGDTQYF. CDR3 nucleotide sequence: TGTGCCAGCAGTGACTCGACTAGCGGGGGAGATACGCAGTATTTT.

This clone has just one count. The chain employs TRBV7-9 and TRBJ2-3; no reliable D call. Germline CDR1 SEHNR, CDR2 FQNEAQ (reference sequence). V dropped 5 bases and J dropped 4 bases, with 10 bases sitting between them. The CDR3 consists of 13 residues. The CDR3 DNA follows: TGTGCCAGCAGCCCCCGGGTCGCAGATACGCAGTATTTT. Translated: CASSPRVADTQYF.

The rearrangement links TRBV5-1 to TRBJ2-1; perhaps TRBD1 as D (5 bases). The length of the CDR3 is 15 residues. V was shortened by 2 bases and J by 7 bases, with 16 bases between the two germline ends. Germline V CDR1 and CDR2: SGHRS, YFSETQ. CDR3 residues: CASSFPRQGSNEQFF. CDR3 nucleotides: TGCGCCAGCAGCTTTCCTCGGCAGGGAAGTAATGAGCAGTTCTTC. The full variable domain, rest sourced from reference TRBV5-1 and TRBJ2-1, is KAGVTQTPRYLIKTRGQQVTLSCSPISGHRSVSWYQQTPGQGLQFLFEYFSETQRNKGNFPGRFSGRQFSNSRSEMNVSTLELGDSALYLCASSFPRQGSNEQFFGPGTRLTVL.

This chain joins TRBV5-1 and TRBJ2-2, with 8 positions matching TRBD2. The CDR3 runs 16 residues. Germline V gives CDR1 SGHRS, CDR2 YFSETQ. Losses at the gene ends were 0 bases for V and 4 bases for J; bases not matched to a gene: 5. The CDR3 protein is CASSLEPSGLTGELFF. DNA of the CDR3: TGCGCCAGCAGCTTGGAGCCTAGCGGGCTCACCGGGGAGCTGTTTTTT.

The CDR3 protein is CATSRGGVPYEQYF. The CDR3 nucleotides are TGTGCCACCAGCAGAGGGGGGGTTCCCTACGAGCAGTACTTC. The chain has TRBV15 and TRBJ2-7; the D gene is possibly TRBD2 (6 bases). The germline V gene has CDR1 LNHNV and CDR2 YYDKDF (reference sequence). Trimming cost V 1 base and J 2 bases, with 9 bases left between them. The CDR3 has 14 residues.

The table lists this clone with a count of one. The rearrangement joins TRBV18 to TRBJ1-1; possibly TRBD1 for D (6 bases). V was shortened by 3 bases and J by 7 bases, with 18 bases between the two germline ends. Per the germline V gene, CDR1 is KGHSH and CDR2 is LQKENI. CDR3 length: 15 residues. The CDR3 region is CASSPGQGSIGEAFF. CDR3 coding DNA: TGTGCCAGCTCACCCGGGCAGGGGAGTATCGGTGAAGCTTTCTTT.

The chain's CDR3 is CASSPPSGQGQGRNGYTF. DNA for the CDR3: TGTGCCAGCTCACCACCGTCAGGACAGGGACAGGGGAGGAATGGCTACACCTTC. The chain recombines TRBV18 with TRBJ1-2, with 10 bases identical to TRBD1. This CDR3 is 18 amino acids long. The V and J ends lost 0 bases and 6 bases, in that order; junction bases with no gene match: 13. The germline CDR1 and CDR2 sequences are KGHSH and LQKENI.

CDR3 in amino acids: CASSRSIDRGLNTEAFF. The CDR3 bases are TGTGCCAGCTCACGCTCGATCGACAGGGGATTGAACACTGAAGCTTTCTTT. The chain is built from TRBV18 and TRBJ1-1; 8 bases match TRBD1. This CDR3 comprises 17 residues. CDR1 and CDR2 (germline): KGHSH, LQKENI. Germline trimming cut 4 bases from V and 0 bases from J; bases unmatched to any gene: 10.

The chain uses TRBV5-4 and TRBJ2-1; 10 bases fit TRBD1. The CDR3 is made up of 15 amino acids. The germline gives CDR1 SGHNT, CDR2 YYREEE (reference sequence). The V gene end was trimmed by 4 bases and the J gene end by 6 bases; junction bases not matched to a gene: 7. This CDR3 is CASSQSGTGVNEQFF. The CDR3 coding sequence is TGTGCCAGCAGCCAATCCGGGACAGGGGTCAATGAGCAGTTCTTC.

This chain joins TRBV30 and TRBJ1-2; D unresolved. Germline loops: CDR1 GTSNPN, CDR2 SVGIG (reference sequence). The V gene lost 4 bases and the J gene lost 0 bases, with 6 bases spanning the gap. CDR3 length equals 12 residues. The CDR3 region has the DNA TGTGCCTGGACAGAGGCTAACTATGGCTACACCTTC. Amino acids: CAWTEANYGYTF.

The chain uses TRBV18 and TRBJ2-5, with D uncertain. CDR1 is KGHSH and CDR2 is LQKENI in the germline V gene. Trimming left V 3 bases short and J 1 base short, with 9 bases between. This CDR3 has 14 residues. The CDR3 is CASSPLEAQETQYF. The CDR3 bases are TGTGCCAGCTCACCGCTAGAGGCCCAAGAGACCCAGTACTTC.

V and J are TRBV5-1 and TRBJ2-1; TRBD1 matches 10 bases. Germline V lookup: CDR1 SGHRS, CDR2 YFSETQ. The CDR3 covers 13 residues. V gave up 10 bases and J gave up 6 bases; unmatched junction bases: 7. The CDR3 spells CAVRDRGTNEQFF. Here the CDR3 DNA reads TGCGCCGTCCGGGACAGGGGTACCAATGAGCAGTTCTTC.

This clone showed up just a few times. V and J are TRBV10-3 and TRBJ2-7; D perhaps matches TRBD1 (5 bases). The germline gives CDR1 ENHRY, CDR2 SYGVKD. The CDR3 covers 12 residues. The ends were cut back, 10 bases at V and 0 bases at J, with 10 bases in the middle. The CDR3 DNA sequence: TGTGCCACTATAGGGGCCTCCTACGAGCAGTACTTC. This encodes CATIGASYEQYF.

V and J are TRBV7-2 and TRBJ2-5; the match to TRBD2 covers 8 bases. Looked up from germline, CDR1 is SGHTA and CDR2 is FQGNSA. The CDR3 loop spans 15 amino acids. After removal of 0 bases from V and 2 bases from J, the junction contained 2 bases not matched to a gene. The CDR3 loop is CASSLASGAQETQYF. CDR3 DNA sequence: TGTGCCAGCAGCTTAGCTAGCGGGGCGCAAGAGACCCAGTACTTC.

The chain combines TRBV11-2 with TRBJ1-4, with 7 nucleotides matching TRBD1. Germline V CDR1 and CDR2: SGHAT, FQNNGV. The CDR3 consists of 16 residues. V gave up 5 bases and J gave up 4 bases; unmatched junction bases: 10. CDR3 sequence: CASSPIEQGGNEKLFF. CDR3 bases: TGTGCCAGCAGCCCGATCGAGCAGGGGGGTAATGAAAAACTGTTTTTT.

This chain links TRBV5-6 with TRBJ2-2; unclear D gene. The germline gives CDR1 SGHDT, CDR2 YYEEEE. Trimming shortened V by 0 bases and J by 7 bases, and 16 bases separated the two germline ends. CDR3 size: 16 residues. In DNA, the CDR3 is TGTGCCAGCAGCTTGGAGTCTCGCGCAAGAGGCGGGGAGCTGTTTTTT. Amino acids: CASSLESRARGGELFF.

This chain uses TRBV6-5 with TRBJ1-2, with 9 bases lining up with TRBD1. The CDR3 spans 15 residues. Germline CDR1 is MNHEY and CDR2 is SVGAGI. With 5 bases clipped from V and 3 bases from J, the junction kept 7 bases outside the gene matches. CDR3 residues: CASSGGQGVYYGYTF. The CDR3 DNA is TGTGCCAGCAGTGGGGGACAGGGAGTTTACTATGGCTACACCTTC.

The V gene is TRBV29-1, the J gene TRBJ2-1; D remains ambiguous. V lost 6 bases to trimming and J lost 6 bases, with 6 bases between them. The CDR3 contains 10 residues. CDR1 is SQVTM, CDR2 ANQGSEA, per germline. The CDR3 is CSVASNEQFF. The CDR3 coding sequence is TGCAGCGTCGCGTCCAATGAGCAGTTCTTC.

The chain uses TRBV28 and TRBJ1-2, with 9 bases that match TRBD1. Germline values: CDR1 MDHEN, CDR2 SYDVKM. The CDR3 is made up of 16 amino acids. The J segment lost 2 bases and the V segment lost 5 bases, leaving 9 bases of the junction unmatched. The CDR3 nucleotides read TGTGCCAGCAGTGCACCGGGACAGGGCAGCAACTATGGCTACACCTTC. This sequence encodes CASSAPGQGSNYGYTF.